This TCR beta chain was retrieved from a study of blood T cell repertoires in COVID-19. Background on the study: Samples representing acute and convalescent COVID-19 were sourced from the United States, Italy and Spain. PBMCs, B-cell-depleted T cells, or T cells were the source of the cDNA or gDNA that made up the material.

The CDR3 is made up of 13 amino acids. V lost 5 bases and J lost 6, with 11 bases in between. From germline, CDR1 is MNHEY and CDR2 SVGAGI. In the authors' methods: Reference gene primer amplification in the assay estimated nucleated cell counts. Repertoires were generated with immunoSEQ multiplex PCR, while TCRdb's copy carries only in-frame clones and drops some. V, J and clone size are taken as reported in that table, and D and trimming were inferred from the DNA itself. This sample has over 100,000 clones, with roughly 88% found just once. The origin of this receptor is a man aged 50-60 years with acute or convalescent COVID-19. The chain recombines TRBV6-5 with TRBJ1-5, with D tentatively TRBD1 (5 bases). The material sequenced was peripheral blood. CDR3 protein: CASSPQRGQPQHF. CDR3 coding DNA: TGTGCCAGCAGTCCCCAAAGGGGTCAGCCCCAGCATTTT.